A selection of T cell receptor beta chains follows, all from one sample in a study of cytomegalovirus exposure and HLA in healthy donors. Libraries were prepared by immunoSEQ multiplex PCR; TCRdb keeps only in-frame clonotypes and omits some of them. The repertoire includes roughly 150,000 clones, 70% to 85% of them detected once, and around 27% sits in the top ten. The specimen sequenced was PBMCs. The receptors stem from a man aged 30-40 years in good health and CMV-seropositive. The CDR3 runs from the conserved cysteine through the conserved F or W. A D gene is named only where the DNA matches it firmly. A clone size is listed for some rows: how often the clone was seen (once, few, many), or a class if it is expanded.

D: NA; length: 12; size: NA; V: TRBV7-2; J: TRBJ2-1; CDR3: CASSETLDEQFF; DNA: TGTGCCAGCAGCGAGACACTAGATGAGCAGTTCTTC
D: TRBD1; length: 14; size: once; V: TRBV5-5; J: TRBJ1-2; CDR3: CASSLGSGGYGYTF; DNA: TGTGCCAGCAGCTTGGGGTCAGGGGGCTATGGCTACACCTTC
D: TRBD1; length: 14; size: NA; V: TRBV2; J: TRBJ1-1; CDR3: CASGAAGGGTEAFF; DNA: TGTGCCAGCGGCGCGGCAGGGGGCGGGACTGAAGCTTTCTTT
D: TRBD2; length: 16; size: NA; V: TRBV9; J: TRBJ2-1; CDR3: CASSVAGREGQNEQFF; DNA: TGTGCCAGCAGCGTAGCTGGGCGGGAGGGCCAAAATGAGCAGTTCTTC
D: NA; length: 17; size: NA; V: TRBV2; J: TRBJ2-5; CDR3: CASSKGVRADSQETQYF; DNA: TGTGCCAGCAGTAAGGGGGTTCGGGCGGATAGCCAAGAGACCCAGTACTTC
D: NA; length: 14; size: NA; V: TRBV14; J: TRBJ1-1; CDR3: CASSQVTGITEAFF; DNA: TGTGCCAGCAGCCAAGTAACAGGGATCACTGAAGCTTTCTTT
D: NA; length: 13; size: NA; V: TRBV5-6; J: TRBJ2-1; CDR3: CASSLGWEAYPFF; DNA: TGTGCCAGCAGCTTGGGGTGGGAGGCCTACCCGTTCTTC
D: NA; length: 13; size: NA; V: TRBV5-1; J: TRBJ1-1; CDR3: CASSRSMNTEAFF; DNA: TGCGCCAGCAGCCGCTCTATGAACACTGAAGCTTTCTTT
D: NA; length: 16; size: NA; V: TRBV19; J: TRBJ1-2; CDR3: CASRTPIPGTHGGYTF; DNA: TGTGCCAGTAGAACACCCATCCCGGGGACTCACGGGGGCTACACCTTC
D: TRBD2; length: 16; size: NA; V: TRBV5-1; J: TRBJ2-5; CDR3: CASSLSGTSGEETQYF; DNA: TGCGCCAGCAGCCTGAGTGGGACTAGCGGGGAGGAGACCCAGTACTTC
D: TRBD2; length: 15; size: NA; V: TRBV7-2; J: TRBJ2-7; CDR3: CASSLSGSDFYEQYF; DNA: TGTGCCAGCAGCCTTAGCGGGAGCGATTTCTACGAGCAGTACTTC
D: NA; length: 13; size: NA; V: TRBV21-1; J: TRBJ2-7; CDR3: CASSRIRTYEQYF; DNA: TGTGCCAGCAGCAGAATTAGAACCTACGAGCAGTACTTC
D: TRBD2; length: 14; size: NA; V: TRBV18; J: TRBJ2-2; CDR3: CARPTSGNTGELFF; DNA: TGTGCCAGGCCCACTAGCGGGAACACCGGGGAGCTGTTTTTT
D: TRBD1; length: 14; size: NA; V: TRBV6-5; J: TRBJ1-6; CDR3: CASSPGQGASPLHF; DNA: TGTGCCAGCAGTCCGGGACAGGGGGCTTCACCCCTCCACTTT
D: NA; length: 15; size: once; V: TRBV7-3; J: TRBJ1-1; CDR3: CASSPAGRPDTEAFF; DNA: TGTGCCAGCAGCCCGGCGGGCAGGCCTGACACTGAAGCTTTCTTT
D: NA; length: 15; size: NA; V: TRBV5-6; J: TRBJ1-1; CDR3: CASSEGLGLNTEAFF; DNA: TGTGCCAGCAGCGAGGGACTTGGACTGAACACTGAAGCTTTCTTT
D: TRBD1; length: 14; size: NA; V: TRBV2; J: TRBJ2-7; CDR3: CASVTPRGQDEQYF; DNA: TGTGCCAGCGTTACCCCCCGGGGACAGGACGAGCAGTACTTC
D: NA; length: 13; size: once; V: TRBV11-3; J: TRBJ2-2; CDR3: CASSLNQGGELFF; DNA: TGTGCCAGCAGCCTGAATCAGGGGGGGGAGCTGTTTTTT
D: NA; length: 14; size: many; V: TRBV4-1; J: TRBJ1-2; CDR3: CASSQRTVDYGYTF; DNA: TGCGCCAGCAGCCAAAGGACTGTCGACTATGGCTACACCTTC
D: TRBD1; length: 16; size: NA; V: TRBV7-9; J: TRBJ2-2; CDR3: CASSPEQGAHTGELFF; DNA: TGTGCCAGCAGCCCGGAACAGGGGGCTCACACCGGGGAGCTGTTTTTT
D: TRBD2; length: 15; size: NA; V: TRBV5-4; J: TRBJ2-5; CDR3: CASSFGGGLPETQYF; DNA: TGTGCCAGCAGCTTCGGGGGAGGGCTCCCAGAGACCCAGTACTTC
D: NA; length: 12; size: few; V: TRBV10-1; J: TRBJ2-2; CDR3: CASSQGTGELFF; DNA: TGCGCCAGCAGCCAGGGGACCGGGGAGCTGTTTTTT
D: NA; length: 14; size: NA; V: TRBV6-1; J: TRBJ2-7; CDR3: CASSEDVRSYEQYF; DNA: TGTGCCAGCAGTGAAGATGTCCGCTCCTACGAGCAGTACTTC
D: NA; length: 13; size: NA; V: TRBV18; J: TRBJ2-3; CDR3: CASSPSRADTQYF; DNA: TGTGCCAGCTCACCCTCGAGGGCAGATACGCAGTATTTT
D: NA; length: 14; size: NA; V: TRBV11-2; J: TRBJ1-2; CDR3: CASSGPTGLYGYTF; DNA: TGTGCCAGCAGCGGACCGACAGGACTTTATGGCTACACCTTC
D: NA; length: 15; size: NA; V: TRBV7-3; J: TRBJ1-1; CDR3: CASSAQSLPNTEAFF; DNA: TGTGCCAGCAGCGCCCAGTCCCTGCCGAACACTGAAGCTTTCTTT
D: NA; length: 13; size: NA; V: TRBV4-1; J: TRBJ2-3; CDR3: CASRVQSTDTQYF; DNA: TGCGCCAGCAGGGTACAAAGCACAGATACGCAGTATTTT
D: NA; length: 14; size: NA; V: TRBV5-5; J: TRBJ1-1; CDR3: CASSPDLGNTEAFF; DNA: TGTGCCAGCAGCCCGGACTTGGGGAACACTGAAGCTTTCTTT
D: NA; length: 13; size: few; V: TRBV30; J: TRBJ1-2; CDR3: CAWRAGIGPGYTF; DNA: TGTGCCTGGAGGGCGGGGATTGGGCCTGGCTACACCTTC
D: NA; length: 15; size: NA; V: TRBV5-4; J: TRBJ1-1; CDR3: CASSLVSQRNSEAFF; DNA: TGTGCCAGCAGCTTGGTATCACAAAGGAACAGTGAAGCTTTCTTT
D: TRBD1; length: 14; size: few; V: TRBV5-6; J: TRBJ1-2; CDR3: CASSDRDRDHGYTF; DNA: TGTGCCAGCAGCGACCGGGACAGGGATCATGGCTACACCTTC
D: NA; length: 16; size: NA; V: TRBV5-1; J: TRBJ1-3; CDR3: CASSLEGPAGGNTIYF; DNA: TGCGCCAGCAGCTTGGAGGGCCCGGCGGGGGGAAACACCATATATTTT
D: TRBD1; length: 14; size: NA; V: TRBV4-1; J: TRBJ1-5; CDR3: CASSQRQGDQPQHF; DNA: TGCGCCAGCAGCCAGAGACAGGGGGATCAGCCCCAGCATTTT
D: NA; length: 13; size: NA; V: TRBV2; J: TRBJ1-1; CDR3: CASRGAGDTEAFF; DNA: TGTGCCAGCAGGGGGGCAGGGGACACTGAAGCTTTCTTT
D: NA; length: 12; size: NA; V: TRBV29-1; J: TRBJ2-1; CDR3: CSVAANYNEQFF; DNA: TGCAGCGTTGCCGCTAACTACAATGAGCAGTTCTTC
D: NA; length: 14; size: NA; V: TRBV5-6; J: TRBJ2-7; CDR3: CASTTDGSSYEQYF; DNA: TGTGCCAGCACGACCGACGGGAGCTCCTACGAGCAGTACTTC
D: TRBD1; length: 13; size: NA; V: TRBV29-1; J: TRBJ1-2; CDR3: CSVERDREDGYTF; DNA: TGCAGCGTTGAAAGAGACAGGGAGGATGGCTACACCTTC
D: TRBD1; length: 14; size: NA; V: TRBV11-2; J: TRBJ1-1; CDR3: CASSLGQGGSEAFF; DNA: TGTGCCAGCAGCTTGGGACAGGGGGGGTCTGAAGCTTTCTTT
D: NA; length: 15; size: NA; V: TRBV6-5; J: TRBJ1-5; CDR3: CASRAIGGGNQPQHF; DNA: TGTGCCAGCAGGGCGATAGGGGGTGGCAATCAGCCCCAGCATTTT
D: NA; length: 11; size: NA; V: TRBV11-3; J: TRBJ1-1; CDR3: CASSPAREAFF; DNA: TGTGCCAGCAGCCCCGCCAGGGAAGCTTTCTTT
D: TRBD2; length: 14; size: few; V: TRBV29-1; J: TRBJ2-7; CDR3: CSVLVRTSSYEQYF; DNA: TGCAGCGTCCTCGTAAGGACTAGCTCCTACGAGCAGTACTTC
D: NA; length: 14; size: NA; V: TRBV6-1; J: TRBJ1-2; CDR3: CASSLDRAYYGYTF; DNA: TGTGCCAGCAGTTTGGACAGAGCATACTATGGCTACACCTTC
D: NA; length: 15; size: NA; V: TRBV21-1; J: TRBJ2-7; CDR3: CASSSRTGRGYEQYF; DNA: TGTGCCAGCAGCTCTCGGACAGGAAGAGGGTACGAGCAGTACTTC
D: NA; length: 14; size: once; V: TRBV2; J: TRBJ2-1; CDR3: CASSKGGSYNEQFF; DNA: TGTGCCAGCAGTAAGGGGGGGTCCTACAATGAGCAGTTCTTC
D: NA; length: 13; size: NA; V: TRBV6-1; J: TRBJ1-1; CDR3: CASSPTMNTEAFF; DNA: TGTGCCAGCAGCCCGACAATGAACACTGAAGCTTTCTTT
D: NA; length: 15; size: NA; V: TRBV11-1; J: TRBJ1-1; CDR3: CASSLLPGQYTEAFF; DNA: TGTGCCAGCAGCTTACTGCCGGGACAATACACTGAAGCTTTCTTT
D: NA; length: 15; size: NA; V: TRBV9; J: TRBJ2-5; CDR3: CASSVAPTGQETQYF; DNA: TGTGCCAGCAGCGTAGCCCCAACAGGGCAAGAGACCCAGTACTTC
D: TRBD1; length: 13; size: NA; V: TRBV18; J: TRBJ1-2; CDR3: CASSLDRGSGYTF; DNA: TGTGCCAGCTCCCTAGACAGGGGGAGTGGCTACACCTTC
D: NA; length: 15; size: NA; V: TRBV5-1; J: TRBJ2-7; CDR3: CASSLGLLSSYEQYF; DNA: TGCGCCAGCAGCTTGGGACTGCTCTCCTCCTACGAGCAGTACTTC
D: NA; length: 12; size: once; V: TRBV4-3; J: TRBJ1-2; CDR3: CASSHTGLGYTF; DNA: TGCGCCAGCAGCCACACAGGGCTAGGCTACACCTTC
D: NA; length: 16; size: NA; V: TRBV21-1; J: TRBJ2-7; CDR3: CASSKGGYRGPYEQYF; DNA: TGTGCCAGCAGCAAAGGTGGGTATAGAGGGCCCTACGAGCAGTACTTC
D: TRBD1; length: 15; size: NA; V: TRBV5-8; J: TRBJ1-1; CDR3: CASSLGGTANTEAFF; DNA: TGTGCCAGCAGCTTGGGAGGGACAGCGAACACTGAAGCTTTCTTT
D: TRBD1; length: 15; size: NA; V: TRBV5-6; J: TRBJ1-2; CDR3: CASSPGQGKGYGYTF; DNA: TGTGCCAGCAGCCCAGGACAGGGGAAGGGCTATGGCTACACCTTC
D: NA; length: 13; size: NA; V: TRBV5-5; J: TRBJ1-2; CDR3: CASSLVQNYGYTF; DNA: TGTGCCAGCAGCTTGGTACAGAACTATGGCTACACCTTC
D: NA; length: 17; size: NA; V: TRBV18; J: TRBJ1-5; CDR3: CASSPFEGGGSNQPQHF; DNA: TGTGCCAGCTCACCATTCGAAGGGGGGGGTAGCAATCAGCCCCAGCATTTT
D: TRBD2; length: 18; size: NA; V: TRBV4-1; J: TRBJ2-7; CDR3: CASSQEGPSSGRSYEQYF; DNA: TGCGCCAGCAGCCAAGAAGGTCCGAGTAGCGGGAGGTCCTACGAGCAGTACTTC
D: TRBD1; length: 17; size: once; V: TRBV7-8; J: TRBJ1-1; CDR3: CASSLRPADRANTEAFF; DNA: TGTGCCAGCAGCCTCCGGCCGGCGGACAGGGCGAACACTGAAGCTTTCTTT
D: NA; length: 15; size: NA; V: TRBV7-2; J: TRBJ2-7; CDR3: CASSSGTTISYEQYF; DNA: TGTGCCAGCAGCTCCGGGACAACGATCTCCTACGAGCAGTACTTC